This T cell receptor beta chain was captured in a study of chemoradiotherapy in HPV16-positive cancers. This clone was seen just once. Its antigen is unidentified. Repeated repertoire sampling spanned the course of chemoradiotherapy. Points from the study as a whole: Functional assays defining HPV-specific T cells used only a couple of HPV16-positive patients. In HPV16-positive patients, HPV-responsive T-cell expansion tracked better recurrence-free survival.

V lost 7 bases and J 1 base, leaving 11 bases between the germline ends. The CDR3 has 13 residues. Germline V gives CDR1 SGHNT, CDR2 YYREEE (reference sequence). The protocol was immunoSEQ multiplex PCR, while the TCRdb copy is restricted to in-frame clones and leaves out a portion. The top ten hold roughly 3.7% of the sample, which has about 19,000 clones, roughly 82% seen once. The input for sequencing was blood, taken from a patient who underwent chemoradiotherapy. This sequence was found in a human donor with HPV-associated anogenital cancer. The chain has TRBV5-4 and TRBJ1-1; D ambiguous. The chain's CDR3 is CASRLGGNTEAFF. The CDR3 nucleotides read TGTGCCAGCCGGTTGGGCGGGAACACTGAAGCTTTCTTT.